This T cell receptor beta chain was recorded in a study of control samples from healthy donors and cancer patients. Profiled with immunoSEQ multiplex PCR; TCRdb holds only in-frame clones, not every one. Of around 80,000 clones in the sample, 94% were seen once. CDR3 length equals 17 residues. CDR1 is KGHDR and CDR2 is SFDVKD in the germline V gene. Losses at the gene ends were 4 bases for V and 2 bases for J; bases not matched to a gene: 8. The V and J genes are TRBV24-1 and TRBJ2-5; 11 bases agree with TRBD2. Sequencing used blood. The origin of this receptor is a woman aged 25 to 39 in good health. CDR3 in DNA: TGTGCCACCAGTGAGGGGATCCTAGCGGGGGGACAAGAGACCCAGTACTTC. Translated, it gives CATSEGILAGGQETQYF.